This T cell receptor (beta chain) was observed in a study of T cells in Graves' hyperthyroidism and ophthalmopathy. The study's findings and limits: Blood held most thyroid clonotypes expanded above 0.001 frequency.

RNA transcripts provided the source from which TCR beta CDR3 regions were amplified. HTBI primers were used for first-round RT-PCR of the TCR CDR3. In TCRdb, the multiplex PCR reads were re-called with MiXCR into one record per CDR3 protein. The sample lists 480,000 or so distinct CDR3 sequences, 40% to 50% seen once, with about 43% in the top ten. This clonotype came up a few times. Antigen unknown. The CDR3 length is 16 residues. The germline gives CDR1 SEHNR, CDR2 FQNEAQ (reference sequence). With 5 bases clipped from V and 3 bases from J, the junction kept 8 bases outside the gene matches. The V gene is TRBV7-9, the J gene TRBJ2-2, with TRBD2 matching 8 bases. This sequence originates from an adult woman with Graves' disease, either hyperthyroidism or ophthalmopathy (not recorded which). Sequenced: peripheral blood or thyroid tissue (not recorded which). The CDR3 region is CASSPIAGIHTGELFF. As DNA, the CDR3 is TGTGCCAGCAGCCCAATAGCGGGGATTCACACCGGGGAGCTGTTTTTT.